Sequencing of this T cell receptor beta chain was carried out in a study of T cell responses to AZD1222 COVID-19 vaccine. Overall study: Second-dose schedules of about 4 or about 12 weeks were combined. Overall study results and limits: The study found vaccine-associated CD4 TCRs spanning spike, dominant at 160-218 and 743-854. In all cases, repertoires were sampled only after the peak T cell response. Donors were largely white British and mainly female; clonal diversity was possibly underestimated.

Of note for this clone: Its antigen is unidentified.

Some clones are missing from TCRdb's copy, which holds only in-frame ones; the method was immunoSEQ multiplex PCR. The sample yields 110,000 or so clones, approximately 90% seen once. V was pared by 3 bases and J by 0 bases, with 11 bases of the junction left unmatched. The germline gives CDR1 LNHDA, CDR2 SQIVND (reference sequence). The CDR3 is 18 residues long. The sequence came from an adult in good health. Sequenced here: peripheral blood, sampled on day 0 of AZD1222 vaccination. The rearrangement uses TRBV19 and TRBJ2-5; TRBD1 matches 9 bases. This CDR3 is CASSMVIGTGTYQETQYF. CDR3 sequence (DNA): TGTGCCAGTAGTATGGTCATCGGGACAGGGACTTACCAAGAGACCCAGTACTTC.